This T cell receptor beta chain was documented in a study of blood T cells in healthy people across ages. General observations from the study: The study lacked donor CMV status, which possibly confounded expanded clonotype changes.

This clonotype appeared a single time. What it recognizes is unknown. Investigators took about 10 milliliters of peripheral blood from every donor. CDR3 length equals 14 residues. Germline V gives CDR1 DFQATT, CDR2 SNEGSKA (reference sequence). The V gene end was trimmed by 6 bases and the J gene end by 4 bases; junction bases not matched to a gene: 8. Next came a second PCR, run for about 7 to 12 cycles, which used a sample-barcoded 5' primer along with a J-beta primer mix. Each cDNA molecule carried a tag from a template-switch adaptor that contained 12 random nucleotides. CDR3-containing paired-end reads numbered at least 2.5 million in each sample. TCRdb recomputed calls from the 5' RACE reads with MiXCR, one row per CDR3 protein. The sample includes around 850,000 distinct CDR3 sequences, around 36% of them seen just once.

The chain is built from TRBV20-1 and TRBJ1-4; TRBD1 aligns across 7 bases. This sequence originates from a man between 18 and 29 years old in good health. The sample was blood. CDR3 sequence: CSAPGGPGNEKLFF. The CDR3 DNA follows: TGCAGTGCCCCAGGGGGGCCGGGTAATGAAAAACTGTTTTTT.